Listed here are 8 T cell receptor beta chains from one sample, sequenced in a study of blood T cell repertoires in COVID-19. The protocol was immunoSEQ multiplex PCR, while the TCRdb copy is restricted to in-frame clones and leaves out a portion. The sample consists of 400,000 to 450,000 clones, 70% to 90% of them appearing once. Sequencing was carried out using peripheral blood. These TCRs come from a woman aged 25 to 45 with active or convalescent COVID-19.

This rearrangement joins TRBV5-6 to TRBJ1-1, with 7 bases identical to TRBD1. Trimming took 1 base from V and 5 from J; bases not matched to a gene: 8. Germline loops: CDR1 SGHDT, CDR2 YYEEEE. CDR3 size: 15 residues. This CDR3 reads CASSLLDRVETEAFF. The CDR3 nucleotides are TGTGCCAGCAGCTTGCTAGACAGGGTCGAGACTGAAGCTTTCTTT.

The V gene is TRBV2, the J gene TRBJ2-7, with TRBD2 matching over 7 bases. The CDR3 contains 16 residues. Unmatched junction bases numbered 10, after V lost 5 bases and J lost 0 bases. CDR1 SNHLY and CDR2 FYNNEI come from the germline V gene. The CDR3 DNA sequence: TGTGCCAGCAGTCCCCTAGAGGAGCGGGGCTCCTACGAGCAGTACTTC. Translation gives CASSPLEERGSYEQYF.

The chain couples TRBV5-1 to TRBJ1-2; D not certain. V was clipped by 4 bases and J by 7 bases, with 14 bases between them. Germline V gene sequence: CDR1 SGHRS, CDR2 YFSETQ. CDR3 length equals 13 residues. Here the CDR3 DNA reads TGCGCCAGCAGCACCACAGTAGGATCTGGCTACACCTTC. It translates to CASSTTVGSGYTF.

The chain combines TRBV29-1 with TRBJ2-3; 8 bases map to TRBD2. CDR1 SQVTM and CDR2 ANQGSEA come from the germline V gene. The CDR3 runs 14 residues. V shed 6 bases, J shed 4 bases, and the junction held 9 bases outside the gene matches. The CDR3 DNA reads as TGCAGCGTGGGACTAGTAGTGGGGGCAGATACGCAGTATTTT. It codes for CSVGLVVGADTQYF.

This rearrangement joins TRBV5-1 to TRBJ2-7; D is undetermined. The CDR3 spans 15 residues. Looked up from germline, CDR1 is SGHRS and CDR2 is YFSETQ. Deletions cut 4 bases from V and 2 bases from J, with 16 bases between. The CDR3 protein is CASSPLGGYTYEQYF. CDR3 coding DNA: TGCGCCAGCAGCCCCCTTGGCGGTTACACCTACGAGCAGTACTTC.

This chain links TRBV6-4 with TRBJ2-3, with 13 bases lining up with TRBD2. The CDR3 spans 16 residues. V gave up 5 bases and J gave up 5 bases; unmatched junction bases: 7. CDR1 MRHNA and CDR2 SNTAGT come from the germline V gene. CDR3: CASSPGLAGVLDTQYF. Written as DNA, the CDR3 is TGTGCCAGCAGTCCTGGACTAGCGGGAGTTTTAGATACGCAGTATTTT.

This chain links TRBV5-1 with TRBJ1-3; 8 nucleotides agree with TRBD1. The CDR3 has 18 amino acids. Per the germline V gene, CDR1 is SGHRS and CDR2 is YFSETQ. Trimming removed 4 bases from V and 7 bases from J; junction bases left unmatched: 19. The CDR3 DNA reads as TGCGCCAGCAGCCCCGGACAGGGAAATAATCCTATGAGGAACACCATATATTTT. Protein product: CASSPGQGNNPMRNTIYF.

The rearrangement links TRBV10-2 to TRBJ2-7; the match to TRBD1 covers 8 bases. V lost 0 bases, J lost 3 bases, and 4 bases stayed unmatched. CDR1 WSHSY and CDR2 SAAADI come from the germline V gene. The CDR3 is made up of 15 amino acids. The CDR3 sequence: CASSESSTGVYEQYF. The DNA for the CDR3 is TGCGCCAGCAGTGAGTCGTCGACAGGGGTCTACGAGCAGTACTTC.